This T cell receptor (beta chain) is drawn from a study of T cell responses to AZD1222 COVID-19 vaccine. Study outcomes and limitations: Baseline serology detected seropositivity in only a handful of AZD1222 recipients.

Sequenced by immunoSEQ multiplex PCR; TCRdb stores in-frame clones only, minus some. Here the sample spans roughly 120,000 clones, about 86% being singletons. With respect to this clone: Its antigen is not identified.

The CDR3 covers 14 residues. Germline V gene sequence: CDR1 SGHTA, CDR2 FQGTGA. Trimming pared 7 bases from V and 2 bases from J, leaving 11 bases between. V gene TRBV7-3 combines with J gene TRBJ2-2; possible D gene TRBD1, 5 bases. This sequence was found in an adult in good health. Material: peripheral blood, obtained on day 0 of AZD1222 vaccination. The DNA of the CDR3 is TGTGCCAGCACCAAAACAGGAAACACCGGGGAGCTGTTTTTT. This codes for CASTKTGNTGELFF.